Listed below are T cell receptor beta chains from one sample, sequenced in a study of cytomegalovirus exposure and HLA in healthy donors. Sequencing was performed with immunoSEQ multiplex PCR; in TCRdb, only in-frame clones are kept and a portion is missing. The sample totals about 39,000 clones; its top ten clones hold 3.2%. The source material was PBMCs. These receptors were collected from a woman in her twenties or thirties in good health and CMV-seropositive. CDR3s include the opening cysteine and the closing phenylalanine or tryptophan. Fields, in order: J gene, D gene, V gene, CDR3 protein, CDR3 DNA. D genes are given only for firm matches.

>TRBJ2-5|NA|TRBV29-1
CSAGNQETQYF
TGCAGCGCAGGTAACCAAGAGACCCAGTACTTC
>TRBJ2-7|TRBD1|TRBV7-7
CASSSIRDRGLYEQYF
TGTGCCAGCAGCTCAATCCGGGACAGGGGGCTCTACGAGCAGTACTTC
>TRBJ2-2|NA|TRBV29-1
CSVEQGRGGELFF
TGCAGCGTTGAACAGGGTCGAGGCGGGGAGCTGTTTTTT
>TRBJ2-7|TRBD1|TRBV4-1
CASSHGQGAYEQYF
TGCGCCAGCAGCCACGGACAGGGTGCGTACGAGCAGTACTTC
>TRBJ2-7|NA|TRBV7-9
CASSLTGVIYEQYF
TGTGCCAGCAGCTTAACGGGTGTAATTTACGAGCAGTACTTC
>TRBJ1-5|TRBD1|TRBV7-8
CASSLGDRGRSQPQHF
TGTGCCAGCAGCTTGGGTGACAGGGGGCGAAGTCAGCCCCAGCATTTT
>TRBJ2-7|NA|TRBV28
CASSSRIRDSYEQYF
TGTGCCAGCAGTTCCCGAATAAGAGACTCCTACGAGCAGTACTTC
>TRBJ2-3|NA|TRBV18
CASSPLSGVIEDTQYF
TGTGCCAGCTCACCACTATCAGGGGTCATTGAAGATACGCAGTATTTT
>TRBJ2-7|NA|TRBV18
CASSPPKGGEKEQYF
TGTGCCAGCTCACCACCGAAAGGGGGGGAGAAGGAGCAGTACTTC
>TRBJ2-3|NA|TRBV29-1
CSVEEWGETSTDTQYF
TGCAGCGTTGAAGAGTGGGGAGAAACTAGCACAGATACGCAGTATTTT
>TRBJ2-3|TRBD2|TRBV4-2
CASSPSGGAKDTQYF
TGTGCCAGCAGCCCTAGCGGGGGGGCCAAAGATACGCAGTATTTT
>TRBJ2-7|TRBD1|TRBV6-1
CASSEGQPYEQYF
TGTGCCAGCAGTGAGGGACAGCCCTACGAGCAGTACTTC
>TRBJ1-2|NA|TRBV5-6
CASRFVEASGGYTF
TGTGCCAGCAGGTTTGTGGAAGCGTCGGGTGGCTACACCTTC
>TRBJ2-5|NA|TRBV9
CASSVVGGVSLETQYF
TGTGCCAGCAGCGTAGTCGGCGGGGTCAGCCTGGAGACCCAGTACTTC
>TRBJ1-2|TRBD1|TRBV6-5
CASSYSLDRGGYTF
TGTGCCAGCAGTTACTCCCTAGACAGGGGGGGCTACACCTTC
>TRBJ1-4|NA|TRBV7-9
CASSSNRDSTNEKLFF
TGTGCCAGCAGCTCCAACAGGGATTCAACTAATGAAAAACTGTTTTTT